One T cell receptor (beta chain) is described in this entry. In the authors' methods: Amplification from reference gene primers served as the basis for estimated nucleated cell counts. Measured with immunoSEQ multiplex PCR; TCRdb has only the in-frame clones, and not every one. V and J calls and clone size are those listed in that table; D and trimming were worked out from the DNA. The sample has fewer than 300,000 clones, about 88% seen once; the top ten hold over 4%. The data derive from a study of blood T cell repertoires in COVID-19. Sample: peripheral blood. This TCR came from a man in his sixties who had recovered from COVID-19.

CDR3 DNA sequence: TGCGCCAGCAGCCAAAGGGACAAGATGAACACTGAAGCTTTCTTT. Amino acid sequence: CASSQRDKMNTEAFF. The V call is TRBV5-1, the J call TRBJ1-1; possibly TRBD1 for D (6 bases). Germline CDR1 and CDR2: SGHRS and YFSETQ. Trimming pared 4 bases from V and 0 bases from J, leaving 13 bases between. This CDR3 is built from 15 residues.